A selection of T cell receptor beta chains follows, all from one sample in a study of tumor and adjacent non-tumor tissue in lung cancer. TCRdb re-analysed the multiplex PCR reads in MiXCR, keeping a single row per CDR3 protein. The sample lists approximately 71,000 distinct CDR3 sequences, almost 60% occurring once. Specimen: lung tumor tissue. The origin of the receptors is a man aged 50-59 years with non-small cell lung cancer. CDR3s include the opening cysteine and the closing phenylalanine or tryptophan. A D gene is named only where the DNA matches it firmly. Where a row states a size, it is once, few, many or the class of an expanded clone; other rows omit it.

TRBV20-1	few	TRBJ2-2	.	TGCAGTGCTAACGGGGAGGTCGACACCGGGGAGCTGTTTTTT	CSANGEVDTGELFF
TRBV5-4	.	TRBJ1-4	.	TGTGCCAGCAGCTTTTTAAGCGTGGAAAAACTGTTTTTT	CASSFLSVEKLFF
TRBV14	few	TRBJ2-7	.	TGTGCCAGCAGCCAGGGGGACCCCGGGGCCTCCTACGAGCAGTACTTC	CASSQGDPGASYEQYF
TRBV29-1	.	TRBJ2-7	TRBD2	TGCGGCACAAGGACTAGCGGGGGCCTCTACGAGCAGTACTTC	CGTRTSGGLYEQYF
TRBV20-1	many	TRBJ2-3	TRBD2	TGCAGTGCTAGGGGACTAGCGGGAATCACAGATACGCAGTATTTT	CSARGLAGITDTQYF
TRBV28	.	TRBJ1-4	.	TGTGGCAGCAGTTTTCCGGGGCAGGGCAAAAGGAATGAAAAACTGTTTTTT	CGSSFPGQGKRNEKLFF
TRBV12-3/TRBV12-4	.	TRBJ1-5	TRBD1	TGTGACAGCACCTCTGCGCCAGGGGGCATTCAGCCCCAGCATTTT	CDSTSAPGGIQPQHF
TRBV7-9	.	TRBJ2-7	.	TGTGTCAGCAGCTTAGGGGGGGCCGAGCAGTACTTC	CVSSLGGAEQYF
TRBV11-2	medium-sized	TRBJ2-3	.	TGTGCCAGCAGCCCAAGGGGCGAGGGGGGCCCAGATACGCAGTATTTT	CASSPRGEGGPDTQYF
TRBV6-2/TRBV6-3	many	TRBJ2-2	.	TGTGCCAGCAGCTGGGACTCCGTGAACACCGGGGAGCTGTTTTTT	CASSWDSVNTGELFF
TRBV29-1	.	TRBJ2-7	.	TGCAGGGTTGATATTGCCAACGAGCAGTACTTC	CRVDIANEQYF
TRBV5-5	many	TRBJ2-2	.	TGTGCCAGCAGCTTCGGACTATCGTACACCGGGGAGCTGTTTTTT	CASSFGLSYTGELFF
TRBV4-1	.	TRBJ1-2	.	TGCGTCAGCAGCCAGATCCAGCTGGGGGCCAGGAACTATGGCTACACCTTC	CVSSQIQLGARNYGYTF
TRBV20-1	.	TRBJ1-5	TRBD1	TGCAGTGCTAGAGAAGGGGGCGGAGGCAATCAGCACCAGCATTTT	CSAREGGGGNQHQHF
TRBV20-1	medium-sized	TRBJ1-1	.	TGCAGTGCTAGGGAAGGGGCTGACACTGAAGCTTTCTTT	CSAREGADTEAFF
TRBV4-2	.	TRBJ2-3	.	TGTGCCACCAGCCTAGGGGCCCTCGCGGATTCGCAGTATTTT	CATSLGALADSQYF
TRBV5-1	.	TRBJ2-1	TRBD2	TGCGCCAGCAGCTTGGCGATAGGACTAGCGGGAGACGAGCAGTTCTTC	CASSLAIGLAGDEQFF
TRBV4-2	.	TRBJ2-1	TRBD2	TGTGCCAGCAGCCAAGTGGGGGGGTCAAACTACAATGAGCAGTCCTTC	CASSQVGGSNYNEQSF
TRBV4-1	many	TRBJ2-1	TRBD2	TGCGCCAGCAGCCCCGTTGCGGGAGTAGGTAATGAGCAGTTCTTC	CASSPVAGVGNEQFF
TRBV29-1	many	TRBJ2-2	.	TGCAGCGTTGAACGGAACACCGGGGAGCTGTTTTTT	CSVERNTGELFF
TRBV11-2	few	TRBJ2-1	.	TGTGCCAGCAGCTTAGTTATGGGCGGGAACCCCAGGGAGCAGTCCTTC	CASSLVMGGNPREQSF
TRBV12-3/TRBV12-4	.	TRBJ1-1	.	TGTGCCCGCAGTCAATCTCACGGAAAGGGGACGTCGTTTGCTTTCTTT	CARSQSHGKGTSFAFF
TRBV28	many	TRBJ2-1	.	TGTGCCAGCAGCAGAACCCCGCGGGGGCAGTTCTTC	CASSRTPRGQFF
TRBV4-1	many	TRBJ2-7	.	TGCGCCAGCAGCCACCCGGGACCCGCCTCCTACGAGCAGTACTTC	CASSHPGPASYEQYF
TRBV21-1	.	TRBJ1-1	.	TGTGCCAGCAGCAACTGGGACAGGGTCGACACTGAAGCTTTCTTT	CASSNWDRVDTEAFF
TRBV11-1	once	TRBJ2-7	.	TGTGCCAGCAGCCCACCGGAGGGCAGAGGCGAGCAATACTTC	CASSPPEGRGEQYF
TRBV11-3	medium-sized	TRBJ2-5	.	TGTGCCAGCCTCCCCCACCAGGGGTCTCCAGAGACCCAGTACTTC	CASLPHQGSPETQYF